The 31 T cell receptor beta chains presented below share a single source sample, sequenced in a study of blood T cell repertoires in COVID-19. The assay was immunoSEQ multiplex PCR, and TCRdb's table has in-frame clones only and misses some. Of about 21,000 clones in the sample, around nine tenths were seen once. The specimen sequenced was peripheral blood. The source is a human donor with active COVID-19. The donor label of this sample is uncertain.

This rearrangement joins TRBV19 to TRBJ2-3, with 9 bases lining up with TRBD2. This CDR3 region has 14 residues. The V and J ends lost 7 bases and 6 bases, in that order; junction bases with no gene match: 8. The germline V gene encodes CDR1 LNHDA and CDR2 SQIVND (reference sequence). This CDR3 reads CASMDSGRGDTQYF. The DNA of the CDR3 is TGTGCCAGTATGGATAGCGGGAGAGGTGATACGCAGTATTTT.

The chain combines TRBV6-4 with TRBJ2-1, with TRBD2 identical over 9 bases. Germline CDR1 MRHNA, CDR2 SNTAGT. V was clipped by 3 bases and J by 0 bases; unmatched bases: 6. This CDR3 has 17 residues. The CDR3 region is CASSDAGGTTSYNEQFF. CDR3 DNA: TGTGCCAGCAGTGATGCGGGAGGGACCACCTCCTACAATGAGCAGTTCTTC.

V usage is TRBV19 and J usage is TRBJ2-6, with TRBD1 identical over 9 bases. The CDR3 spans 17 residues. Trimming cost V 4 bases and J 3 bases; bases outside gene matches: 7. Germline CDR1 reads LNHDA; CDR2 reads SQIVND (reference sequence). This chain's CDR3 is CASSRGTGSGGANVLTF. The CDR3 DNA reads TGTGCCAGTAGTAGGGGGACAGGGTCTGGTGGGGCCAACGTCCTGACTTTC.

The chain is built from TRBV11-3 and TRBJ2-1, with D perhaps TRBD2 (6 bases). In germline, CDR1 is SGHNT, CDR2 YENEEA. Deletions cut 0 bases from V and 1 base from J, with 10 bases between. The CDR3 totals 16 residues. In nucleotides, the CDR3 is TGTGCCAGCAGCTTAGACGGGAGCTGGTCCTACAATGAGCAGTTCTTC. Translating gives CASSLDGSWSYNEQFF.

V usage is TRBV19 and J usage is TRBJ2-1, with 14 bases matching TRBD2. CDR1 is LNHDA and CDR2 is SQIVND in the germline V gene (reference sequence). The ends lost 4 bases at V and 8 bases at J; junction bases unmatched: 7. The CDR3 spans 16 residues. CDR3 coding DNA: TGTGCCAGTAGTAGTGGGACTAGCGGGAGTTGGGATGAGCAGTTCTTC. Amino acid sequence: CASSSGTSGSWDEQFF. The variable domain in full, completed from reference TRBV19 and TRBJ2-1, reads DGGITQSPKYLFRKEGQNVTLSCEQNLNHDAMYWYRQDPGQGLRLIYYSQIVNDFQKGDIAEGYSVSREKKESFPLTVTSAQKNPTAFYLCASSSGTSGSWDEQFFGPGTRLTVL.

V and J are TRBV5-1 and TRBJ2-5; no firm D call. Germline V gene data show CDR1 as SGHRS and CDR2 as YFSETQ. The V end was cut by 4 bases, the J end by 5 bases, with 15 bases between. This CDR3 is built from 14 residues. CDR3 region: CASSPLPSSETQYF. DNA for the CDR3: TGCGCCAGCAGCCCTCTACCGTCATCTGAGACCCAGTACTTC.

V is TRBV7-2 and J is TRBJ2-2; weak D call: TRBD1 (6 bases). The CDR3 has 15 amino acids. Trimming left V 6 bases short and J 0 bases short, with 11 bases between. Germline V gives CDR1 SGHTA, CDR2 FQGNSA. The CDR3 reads CASRGGRSNTGELFF. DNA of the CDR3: TGTGCCAGCAGAGGGGGACGTTCGAACACCGGGGAGCTGTTTTTT.

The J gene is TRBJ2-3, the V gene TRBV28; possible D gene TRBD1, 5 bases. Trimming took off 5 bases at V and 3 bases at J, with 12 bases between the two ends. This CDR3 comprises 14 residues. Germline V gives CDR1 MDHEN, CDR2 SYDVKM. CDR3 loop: CASSPERGTDTQYF. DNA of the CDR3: TGTGCCAGCAGTCCCGAAAGGGGTACAGATACGCAGTATTTT.

The CDR3 nucleotides read TGCGCCAGCAGCTACGGGACAGGGGGCATCTACGAGCAGTACTTC. It translates to CASSYGTGGIYEQYF. The chain carries TRBV5-1 and TRBJ2-7, with TRBD1 matching over 12 bases. This CDR3 contains 15 residues. V lost 3 bases and J lost 3; bases outside the gene matches: 4. Germline V CDR1 and CDR2: SGHRS, YFSETQ.

CDR3 amino acids: CASSPRTQGANTEAFF. The DNA for the CDR3 is TGCGCCAGCAGCCCTAGAACCCAGGGGGCGAACACTGAAGCTTTCTTT. The rearrangement links TRBV5-1 to TRBJ1-1; 8 bases are a match to TRBD1. V shed 4 bases, J shed 1 base, and the junction held 9 bases outside the gene matches. This CDR3 has 16 amino acids. Looked up from germline, CDR1 is SGHRS and CDR2 is YFSETQ.

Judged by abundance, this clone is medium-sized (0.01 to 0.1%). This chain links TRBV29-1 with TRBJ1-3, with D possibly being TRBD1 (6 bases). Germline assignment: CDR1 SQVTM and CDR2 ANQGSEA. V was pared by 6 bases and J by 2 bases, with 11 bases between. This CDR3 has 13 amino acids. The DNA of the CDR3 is TGCAGCGTGGACAGAGATCCTGGAAACACCATATATTTT. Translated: CSVDRDPGNTIYF. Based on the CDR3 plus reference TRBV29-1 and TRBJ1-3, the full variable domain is SAVISQKPSRDICQRGTSLTIQCQVDSQVTMMFWYRQQPGQSLTLIATANQGSEATYESGFVIDKFPISRPNLTFSTLTVSNMSPEDSSIYLCSVDRDPGNTIYFGEGSWLTVV.

CDR3 region: CASSEKFIASNYGYTF. The CDR3, as DNA: TGTGCCAGCAGTGAAAAATTCATAGCCTCTAACTATGGCTACACCTTC. The chain links TRBV6-1 to TRBJ1-2; the D is unclear. The V end was cut by 2 bases, the J end by 0 bases, with 13 bases between. The CDR3 spans 16 residues. Germline loops: CDR1 MNHNS, CDR2 SASEGT.

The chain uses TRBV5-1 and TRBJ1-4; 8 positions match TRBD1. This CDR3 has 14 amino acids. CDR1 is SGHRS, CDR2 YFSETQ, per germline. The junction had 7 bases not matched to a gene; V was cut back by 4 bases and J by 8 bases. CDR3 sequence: CASSPDRVEEKLFF. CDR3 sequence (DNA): TGCGCCAGCAGCCCGGACAGGGTTGAGGAAAAACTGTTTTTT. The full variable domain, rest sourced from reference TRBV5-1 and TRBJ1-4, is KAGVTQTPRYLIKTRGQQVTLSCSPISGHRSVSWYQQTPGQGLQFLFEYFSETQRNKGNFPGRFSGRQFSNSRSEMNVSTLELGDSALYLCASSPDRVEEKLFFGSGTQLSVL.

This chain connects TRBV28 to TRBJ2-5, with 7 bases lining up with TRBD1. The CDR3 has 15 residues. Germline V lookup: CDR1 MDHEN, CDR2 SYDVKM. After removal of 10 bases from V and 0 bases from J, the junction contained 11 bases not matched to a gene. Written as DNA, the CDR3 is TGTGCCACCATGGGACAGAGCAGGTACCAAGAGACCCAGTACTTC. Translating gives CATMGQSRYQETQYF.

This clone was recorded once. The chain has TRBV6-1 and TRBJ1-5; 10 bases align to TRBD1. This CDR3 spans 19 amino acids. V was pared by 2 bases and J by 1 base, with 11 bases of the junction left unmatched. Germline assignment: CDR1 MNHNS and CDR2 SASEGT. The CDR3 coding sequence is TGTGCCAGCAGTGAAAGGGGACAGGGGATAGAAAGAAGCAATCAGCCCCAGCATTTT. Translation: CASSERGQGIERSNQPQHF.

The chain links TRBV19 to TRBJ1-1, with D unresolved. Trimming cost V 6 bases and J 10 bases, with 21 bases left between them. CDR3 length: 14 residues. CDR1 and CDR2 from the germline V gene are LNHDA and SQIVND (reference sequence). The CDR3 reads CASSDPEWVRGAFF. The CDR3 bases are TGTGCCAGTAGCGACCCCGAGTGGGTTCGAGGAGCTTTCTTT.

In nucleotides, the CDR3 is TGTGCCAGCAGTTCTCCTAGGACCCAGGGGCACTCCTACAATGAGCAGTTCTTC. It yields the protein CASSSPRTQGHSYNEQFF. V gene TRBV28 combines with J gene TRBJ2-1; a weak D match, TRBD1 (6 bases). V was pared by 4 bases and J by 0 bases, with 19 bases between. CDR3 length: 18 amino acids. CDR1 and CDR2 from the germline V gene are MDHEN and SYDVKM.

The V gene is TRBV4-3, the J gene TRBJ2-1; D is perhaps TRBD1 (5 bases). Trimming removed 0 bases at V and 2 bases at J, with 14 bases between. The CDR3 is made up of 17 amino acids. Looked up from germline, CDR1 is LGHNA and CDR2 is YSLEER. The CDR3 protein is CASSQDAPDITYNEQFF. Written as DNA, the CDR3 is TGCGCCAGCAGCCAAGATGCCCCGGACATAACCTACAATGAGCAGTTCTTC.

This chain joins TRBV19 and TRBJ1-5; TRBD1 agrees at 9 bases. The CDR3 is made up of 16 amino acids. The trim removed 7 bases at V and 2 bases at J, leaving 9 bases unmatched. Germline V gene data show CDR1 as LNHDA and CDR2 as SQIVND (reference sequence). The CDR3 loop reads CASTTDRGAGNQPQHF. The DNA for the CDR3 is TGTGCCAGTACTACGGACAGGGGCGCTGGCAATCAGCCCCAGCATTTT. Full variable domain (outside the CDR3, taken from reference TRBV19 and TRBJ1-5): DGGITQSPKYLFRKEGQNVTLSCEQNLNHDAMYWYRQDPGQGLRLIYYSQIVNDFQKGDIAEGYSVSREKKESFPLTVTSAQKNPTAFYLCASTTDRGAGNQPQHFGDGTRLSIL.

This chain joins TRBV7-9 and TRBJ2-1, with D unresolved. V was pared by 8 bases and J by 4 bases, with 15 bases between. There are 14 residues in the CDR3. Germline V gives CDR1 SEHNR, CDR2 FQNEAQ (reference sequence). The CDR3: CASCPSLTYNEQFF. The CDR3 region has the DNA TGTGCCAGCTGCCCCTCTCTAACGTACAATGAGCAGTTCTTC.

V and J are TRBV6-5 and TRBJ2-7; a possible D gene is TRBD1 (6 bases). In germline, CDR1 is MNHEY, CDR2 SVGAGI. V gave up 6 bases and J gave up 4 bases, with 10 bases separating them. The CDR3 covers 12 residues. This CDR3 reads CASRPQGYEQYF. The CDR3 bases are TGTGCCAGCAGGCCCCAGGGGTACGAGCAGTACTTC.

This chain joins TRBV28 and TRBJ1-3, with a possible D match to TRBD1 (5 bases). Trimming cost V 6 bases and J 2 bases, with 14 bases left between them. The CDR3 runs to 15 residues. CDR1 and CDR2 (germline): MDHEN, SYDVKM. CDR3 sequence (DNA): TGTGCCAGCAGACCGACAGCACAACCTGGAAACACCATATATTTT. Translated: CASRPTAQPGNTIYF. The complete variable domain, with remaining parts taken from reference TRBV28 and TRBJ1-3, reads DVKVTQSSRYLVKRTGEKVFLECVQDMDHENMFWYRQDPGLGLRLIYFSYDVKMKEKGDIPEGYSVSREKKERFSLILESASTNQTSMYLCASRPTAQPGNTIYFGEGSWLTVV.

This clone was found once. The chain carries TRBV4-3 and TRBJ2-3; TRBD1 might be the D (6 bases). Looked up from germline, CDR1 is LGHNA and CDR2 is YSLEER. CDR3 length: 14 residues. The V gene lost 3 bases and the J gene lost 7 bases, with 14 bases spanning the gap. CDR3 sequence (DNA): TGCGCCAGCAGCCATCGGGACATAGCCTATACGCAGTATTTT. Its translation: CASSHRDIAYTQYF.

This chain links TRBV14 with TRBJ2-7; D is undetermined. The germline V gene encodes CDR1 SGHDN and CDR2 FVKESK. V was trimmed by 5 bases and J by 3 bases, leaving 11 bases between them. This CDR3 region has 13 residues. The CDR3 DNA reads TGTGCCAGCAGCTTCGAGGTGAACTACGAGCAGTACTTC. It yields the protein CASSFEVNYEQYF.

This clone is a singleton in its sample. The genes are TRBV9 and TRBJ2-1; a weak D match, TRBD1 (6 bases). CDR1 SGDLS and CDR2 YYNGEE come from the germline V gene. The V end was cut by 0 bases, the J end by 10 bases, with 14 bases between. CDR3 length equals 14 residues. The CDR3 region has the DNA TGTGCCAGCAGCGTAGCTAACAGGGCACGGGAGCAGTTCTTC. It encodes CASSVANRAREQFF.

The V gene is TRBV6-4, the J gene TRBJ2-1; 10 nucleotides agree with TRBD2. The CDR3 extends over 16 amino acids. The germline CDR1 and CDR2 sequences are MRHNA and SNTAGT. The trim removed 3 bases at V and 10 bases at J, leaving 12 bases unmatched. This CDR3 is CASSERAGGSLDEQFF. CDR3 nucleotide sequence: TGTGCCAGCAGTGAACGAGCGGGAGGGTCCTTGGACGAGCAGTTCTTC.

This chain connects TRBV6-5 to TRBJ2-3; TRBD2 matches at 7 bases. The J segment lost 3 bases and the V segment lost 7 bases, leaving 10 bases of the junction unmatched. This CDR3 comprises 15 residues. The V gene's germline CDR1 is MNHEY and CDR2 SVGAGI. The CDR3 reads CASNLGGGPTDTQYF. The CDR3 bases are TGTGCCAGCAATCTGGGGGGAGGGCCAACAGATACGCAGTATTTT.

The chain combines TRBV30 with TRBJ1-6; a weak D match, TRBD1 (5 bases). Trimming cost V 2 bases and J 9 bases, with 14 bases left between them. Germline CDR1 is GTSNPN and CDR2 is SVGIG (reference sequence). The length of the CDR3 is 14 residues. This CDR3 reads CAWSFRGKGSPLHF. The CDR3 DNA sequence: TGTGCCTGGAGTTTCCGGGGGAAGGGTTCACCCCTCCACTTT. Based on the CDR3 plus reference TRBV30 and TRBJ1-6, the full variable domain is SQTIHQWPATLVQPVGSPLSLECTVEGTSNPNLYWYRQAAGRGLQLLFYSVGIGQISSEVPQNLSASRPQDRQFILSSKKLLLSDSGFYLCAWSFRGKGSPLHFGNGTRLTVT.

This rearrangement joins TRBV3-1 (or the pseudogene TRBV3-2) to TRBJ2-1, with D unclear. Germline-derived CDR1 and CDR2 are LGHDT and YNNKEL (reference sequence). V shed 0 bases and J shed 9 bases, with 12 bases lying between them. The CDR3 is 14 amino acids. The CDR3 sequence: CASSQDGIAREQFF. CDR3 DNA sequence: TGTGCCAGCAGCCAAGATGGAATAGCTCGTGAGCAGTTCTTC.

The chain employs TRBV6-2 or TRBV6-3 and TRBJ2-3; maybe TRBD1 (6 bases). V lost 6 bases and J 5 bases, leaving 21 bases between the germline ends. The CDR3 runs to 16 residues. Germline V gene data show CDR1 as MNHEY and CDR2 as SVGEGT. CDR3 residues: CASSQLGATAGDTQYF. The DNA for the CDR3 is TGTGCCAGCAGCCAATTGGGGGCGACCGCCGGAGATACGCAGTATTTT.

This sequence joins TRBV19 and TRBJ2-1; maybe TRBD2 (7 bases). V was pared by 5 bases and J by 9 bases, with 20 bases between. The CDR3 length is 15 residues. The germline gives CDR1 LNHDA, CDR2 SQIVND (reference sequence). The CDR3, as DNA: TGTGCCAGTAGTTGGGGGCGGGAGATGGTGCGTGAGCAGTTCTTC. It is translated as CASSWGREMVREQFF.